This is a list of T cell receptor beta chains from one sample in a study of monozygotic twins with inflammatory bowel disease. TCRdb reworked the 5' RACE reads into one entry per CDR3 protein, no DNA. In total, the table holds approximately 340,000 distinct CDR3 sequences. Sequencing was carried out using blood. The receptors stem from a human donor with ulcerative colitis or Crohn's disease, or a healthy co-twin of an affected twin (not recorded which). Both conserved end residues are part of each CDR3. The order of the fields is CDR3 length, J gene, V gene, CDR3 protein.

len: 14; j_gene: TRBJ2-3; v_gene: TRBV5-1; CDR3aa: CASSLGGSQDTQYF
len: 19; j_gene: TRBJ2-4; v_gene: TRBV5-1; CDR3aa: CASSLSPGQSKQAKNIQYF
len: 16; j_gene: TRBJ2-1; v_gene: TRBV20-1; CDR3aa: CGARLRTPSSYNEQFF
len: 12; j_gene: TRBJ2-1; v_gene: TRBV4-1; CDR3aa: CASSPGADTQFF
len: 15; j_gene: TRBJ2-7; v_gene: TRBV15; CDR3aa: CATSSAWPLAGEQYF
len: 11; j_gene: TRBJ2-7; v_gene: TRBV12-3/TRBV12-4; CDR3aa: CASTLGQGVYF
len: 17; j_gene: TRBJ2-7; v_gene: TRBV5-1; CDR3aa: CASSLASGGTYSYEQYF
len: 18; j_gene: TRBJ1-1; v_gene: TRBV5-1; CDR3aa: CASSLGPREHEGGTEAFF
len: 15; j_gene: TRBJ1-1; v_gene: TRBV6-1; CDR3aa: CASKNGVTMNTEAFF
len: 15; j_gene: TRBJ2-3; v_gene: TRBV6-5; CDR3aa: CASSLLAGHTDTQYF
len: 13; j_gene: TRBJ2-5; v_gene: TRBV12-5; CDR3aa: CASGPDSVETQYF
len: 15; j_gene: TRBJ2-3; v_gene: TRBV27; CDR3aa: CASSLSGSHTDTQYF
len: 15; j_gene: TRBJ2-1; v_gene: TRBV7-2; CDR3aa: CASSQTGTSYNEQFF
len: 13; j_gene: TRBJ1-2; v_gene: TRBV12-3/TRBV12-4; CDR3aa: CASSLLVGNGYTF
len: 12; j_gene: TRBJ2-7; v_gene: TRBV30; CDR3aa: CAWSGGPYEQYF
len: 13; j_gene: TRBJ2-7; v_gene: TRBV20-1; CDR3aa: CSARRDAAYEQYF
len: 15; j_gene: TRBJ2-1; v_gene: TRBV18; CDR3aa: CASSPGLAGTGEQFF
len: 17; j_gene: TRBJ2-1; v_gene: TRBV27; CDR3aa: CASMRSTGTRSYNEQFF
len: 22; j_gene: TRBJ2-1; v_gene: TRBV15; CDR3aa: CATSRLGSMGLAGGPTYNEQFF
len: 13; j_gene: TRBJ1-2; v_gene: TRBV12-3/TRBV12-4; CDR3aa: CASTTGGFYGYTF
len: 14; j_gene: TRBJ2-3; v_gene: TRBV28; CDR3aa: CASSRAYYTDTQYF
len: 14; j_gene: TRBJ1-5; v_gene: TRBV12-3/TRBV12-4; CDR3aa: CASTQGASNQPQHF
len: 13; j_gene: TRBJ2-3; v_gene: TRBV28; CDR3aa: CASSAPRQDTQYF
len: 16; j_gene: TRBJ2-3; v_gene: TRBV7-9; CDR3aa: CASSSGSQTGTDTQYF
len: 16; j_gene: TRBJ2-1; v_gene: TRBV30; CDR3aa: CAWSVTISRTYNEQFF
len: 14; j_gene: TRBJ1-2; v_gene: TRBV10-3; CDR3aa: CAISGTAINYGYTF
len: 15; j_gene: TRBJ1-5; v_gene: TRBV2; CDR3aa: CASSAGTGGNQPQHF
len: 16; j_gene: TRBJ2-1; v_gene: TRBV5-1; CDR3aa: CASSSDPSTSWNEQFF
len: 14; j_gene: TRBJ2-7; v_gene: TRBV7-9; CDR3aa: CASSLSPVAYEQYF
len: 15; j_gene: TRBJ1-1; v_gene: TRBV29-1; CDR3aa: CSVDRGRTSNTEAFF
len: 19; j_gene: TRBJ1-2; v_gene: TRBV21-1; CDR3aa: CASSARLSTGGLSTYGYTF
len: 17; j_gene: TRBJ2-1; v_gene: TRBV7-8; CDR3aa: CASSRIETSGRGGEQFF
len: 13; j_gene: TRBJ1-1; v_gene: TRBV4-1; CDR3aa: CASRQAGNTEAFF
len: 12; j_gene: TRBJ2-4; v_gene: TRBV30; CDR3aa: CAWGKTENIQYF
len: 15; j_gene: TRBJ2-2; v_gene: TRBV20-1; CDR3aa: CSAYLAGGDTGELFF
len: 15; j_gene: TRBJ2-1; v_gene: TRBV7-2; CDR3aa: CASSFNGWGGNEQFF